Listed here is a single T cell receptor (beta chain). The sample comes from a study of T cells expressing NK-cell markers. This CDR3 is built from 13 residues. Germline CDR1 SNHLY, CDR2 FYNNEI. The TCR beta cDNA came from 5'RACE template switching with UMIs. TCRdb reworked the 5' RACE reads into one entry per CDR3 protein, no DNA. The repertoire table contains a few hundred thousand distinct CDR3 sequences. Sequencing was performed on blood T cells: a sorted CD56 or NKG2C T cell subset, CD4+ or CD8+ T cells, or bulk PBMC T cells (not recorded which). This clonotype originated in a woman aged 45-60 years in good health. V usage is TRBV2 and J usage is TRBJ2-7. The CDR3: CASIGGSSYEQYF. Full variable domain (missing parts from reference TRBV2 and TRBJ2-7): EPEVTQTPSHQVTQMGQEVILRCVPISNHLYFYWYRQILGQKVEFLVSFYNNEISEKSEIFDDQFSVERPDGSNFTLKIRSTKLEDSAMYFCASIGGSSYEQYFGPGTRLTVT.